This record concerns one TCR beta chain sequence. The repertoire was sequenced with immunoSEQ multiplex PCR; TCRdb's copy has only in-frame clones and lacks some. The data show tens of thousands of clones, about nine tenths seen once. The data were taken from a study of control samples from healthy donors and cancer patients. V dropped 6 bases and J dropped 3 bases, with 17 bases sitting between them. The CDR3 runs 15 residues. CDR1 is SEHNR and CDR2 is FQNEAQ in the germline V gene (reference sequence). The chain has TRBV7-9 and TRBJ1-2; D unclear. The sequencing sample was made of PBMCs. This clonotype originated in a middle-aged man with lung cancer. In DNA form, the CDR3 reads TGTGCCAGCAGGACCGGGTGGCAGGACCACTATGGCTACACCTTC. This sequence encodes CASRTGWQDHYGYTF.